The source of this TCR beta chain is a study of PD-L1 blockade in urothelial cancer. Sequenced by immunoSEQ multiplex PCR; TCRdb stores in-frame clones only, minus some. This repertoire shows about 76,000 clones, around 84% found once; its top ten account for 4.7%. Germline V gives CDR1 SGHRS, CDR2 YFSETQ. The CDR3 is made up of 12 amino acids. Trimming removed 6 bases from V and 6 bases from J, with 10 bases in between. The study enrolled patients with locally advanced or metastatic urothelial carcinoma. The V call is TRBV5-1, the J call TRBJ2-1; tentative D call: TRBD2 (5 bases). This TCR derives from a man aged 70 or older with urothelial cancer. Sequencing was performed on PBMCs, taken around atezolizumab (anti-PD-L1) treatment. The CDR3: CASKGDLNEQFF. In DNA, the CDR3 is TGCGCCAGCAAGGGAGATCTCAATGAGCAGTTCTTC.